Listed here is a single TCR beta chain. As processed by the authors: From reference gene primer amplification, estimates of nucleated cell counts were derived. Using immunoSEQ multiplex PCR, the repertoire was profiled, and TCRdb retains in-frame clones only, with some absent. V and J calls plus clone size are reproduced from that table; the DNA served to infer D and trimming. Here the sample spans more than 250,000 clones, around 86% being singletons. The sample belongs to a study of blood T cell repertoires in COVID-19. This CDR3 is 15 amino acids long. The V gene's germline CDR1 is SNHLY and CDR2 FYNNEI. Trimming stripped 9 bases from V and 7 bases from J, with 24 bases between.

Sequenced: peripheral blood. This sequence was found in a woman in her 30s who had recovered from COVID-19. The chain carries TRBV2 and TRBJ1-2; possible D gene TRBD1, 6 bases. The CDR3: CARSGARTGYGGYTF. The CDR3 DNA reads TGTGCCAGATCAGGGGCCCGCACAGGGTATGGTGGCTACACCTTC.